Presented here are 27 T cell receptor beta chains from one specimen sequenced in a study of cytomegalovirus exposure and HLA in healthy donors. Amplification used 60 Vbeta primers and 13 Jbeta primers. Produced via immunoSEQ multiplex PCR; TCRdb's table is partial and in-frame only. The data contain 150,000 or so clones, under 85% of them singletons. The sequencing sample was made of PBMCs. The source is a human donor in good health.

The rearrangement links TRBV6-5 to TRBJ2-5; 11 nucleotides match TRBD2. The J call could be wrong; TRBJ2-7 is a better fit for the DNA end. Germline V CDR1 and CDR2: MNHEY, SVGAGI. The CDR3 runs to 15 residues. This CDR3 reads CASSLTGTSGYEQYF. DNA for the CDR3: TGTGCCAGCAGCCTTACCGGGACTAGCGGCTACGAGCAGTACTTC.

This clone has just a few counts. This specimen includes other DNA sequences encoding the same CDR3. The chain is built from TRBV19 and TRBJ1-5; 8 bases agree with TRBD1. Looked up from germline, CDR1 is LNHDA and CDR2 is SQIVND (reference sequence). The CDR3 contains 15 residues. The V and J ends lost 6 bases and 2 bases, in that order; junction bases with no gene match: 6. The CDR3 nucleotides read TGTGCCAGTAGCGAACAGGGGGAGGGCAATCAGCCCCAGCATTTT. Its translation is CASSEQGEGNQPQHF.

The chain employs TRBV29-1 and TRBJ1-2; perhaps TRBD1 as D (5 bases). V was shortened by 6 bases and J by 7 bases, with 21 bases between the two germline ends. CDR1 SQVTM and CDR2 ANQGSEA come from the germline V gene. This CDR3 has 14 residues. CDR3 in DNA: TGCAGCGTGGGGTGGAACAACATTGACAGTGGCTACACCTTC. Protein sequence: CSVGWNNIDSGYTF.

The V call is TRBV6-5, the J call TRBJ1-1; 8 bases align to TRBD1. Germline V gene data show CDR1 as MNHEY and CDR2 as SVGAGI. V lost 1 base to trimming and J lost 7 bases; unmatched junction nucleotides: 8. The CDR3 extends over 15 amino acids. Here the CDR3 DNA reads TGTGCCAGCAGTTACTTCACCCAGGGGGCGAATGAAGCTTTCTTT. This encodes CASSYFTQGANEAFF.

The rearrangement uses TRBV7-2 and TRBJ1-2, with D possibly TRBD1 on 6 matching bases. CDR1 and CDR2 (germline): SGHTA, FQGNSA. The CDR3 loop spans 13 amino acids. V dropped 5 bases and J dropped 4 bases, with 11 bases sitting between them. CDR3 region: CASSPTGPYGYTF. The CDR3 coding sequence is TGTGCCAGCAGCCCGACAGGACCCTATGGCTACACCTTC.

This clone appeared a single time. The chain recombines TRBV9 with TRBJ2-3; TRBD2 matches 8 bases. J gave up 0 bases and V 1 base, and 1 base lay outside the gene matches. This CDR3 comprises 15 residues. CDR1 is SGDLS and CDR2 is YYNGEE in the germline V gene. Here the CDR3 reads CASSVTGGSTDTQYF. The DNA for the CDR3 is TGTGCCAGCAGCGTAACGGGGGGGAGCACAGATACGCAGTATTTT.

This clone was counted a few times. This chain links TRBV7-3 with TRBJ2-3; 7 bases match TRBD2. The CDR3 runs 15 residues. The junction had 6 bases not matched to a gene; V was cut back by 1 base and J by 5 bases. Germline CDR1 and CDR2: SGHTA and FQGTGA. The CDR3, as DNA: TGTGCCAGCAGCTTAAACGGGGGGTGGGGAGATACGCAGTATTTT. Translation: CASSLNGGWGDTQYF.

J is TRBJ2-7 and V is TRBV5-1; perhaps TRBD1 as D (6 bases). This CDR3 region has 14 residues. V lost 2 bases to trimming and J lost 2 bases, with 11 bases between them. Per the germline V gene, CDR1 is SGHRS and CDR2 is YFSETQ. The chain's CDR3 is CASSLGTPTYEQYF. DNA for the CDR3: TGCGCCAGCAGCTTAGGGACACCAACCTACGAGCAGTACTTC.

The sample holds a few counts of this clone. This chain joins TRBV5-4 and TRBJ2-2; 8 nucleotides line up with TRBD2. CDR1 is SGHNT and CDR2 is YYREEE in the germline V gene (reference sequence). After removal of 0 bases from V and 4 bases from J, the junction contained 5 bases not matched to a gene. The CDR3 sequence is 16 residues long. CDR3 in amino acids: CASSLGRGGGTGELFF. The CDR3 region has the DNA TGTGCCAGCAGCTTGGGACGGGGGGGCGGCACCGGGGAGCTGTTTTTT.

This chain uses TRBV10-3 with TRBJ2-3, with 9 bases aligning to TRBD1. This CDR3 region has 15 residues. Trimming removed 6 bases from V and 2 bases from J; junction bases left unmatched: 6. The germline gives CDR1 ENHRY, CDR2 SYGVKD. The CDR3 region has the DNA TGTGCCATCAGACAGGGACAGGGCGACACAGATACGCAGTATTTT. Translated, it gives CAIRQGQGDTDTQYF.

This clone showed up just a few times. The V and J genes are TRBV6-1 and TRBJ1-2; 8 bases map to TRBD1. CDR1 MNHNS and CDR2 SASEGT come from the germline V gene. V shed 7 bases and J 3 bases; nucleotides not matched to a gene: 7. The CDR3 extends over 14 amino acids. The CDR3 sequence is CASIQGARDYGYTF. The CDR3 DNA is TGTGCCAGCATCCAGGGGGCGCGCGACTATGGCTACACCTTC.

The chain joins TRBV7-9 to TRBJ2-1; 13 nucleotides line up with TRBD2. The germline gives CDR1 SEHNR, CDR2 FQNEAQ (reference sequence). The junction had 1 base not matched to a gene; V was cut back by 1 base and J by 10 bases. There are 14 residues in the CDR3. CDR3 loop: CASSLGGLAGEQFF. Written as DNA, the CDR3 is TGTGCCAGCAGCTTAGGGGGACTAGCGGGAGAGCAGTTCTTC.

Points on this clone: An end of the junction differs from the germline gene, which may be a read error. This chain's CDR3 is CSVGEGTGNAIYF. The CDR3, as DNA: TGCAGCGTTGGCGAGGGTACTGGAAACGCCATATATTTT. The chain is built from TRBV29-1 and TRBJ1-3; D not certain. CDR1 and CDR2 from the germline V gene are SQVTM and ANQGSEA. CDR3 length equals 13 residues.

The V and J genes are TRBV14 and TRBJ1-2; D is possibly TRBD1 (5 bases). Germline assignment: CDR1 SGHDN and CDR2 FVKESK. There are 14 residues in the CDR3. V lost 1 base to trimming and J lost 4 bases, with 10 bases between them. In DNA form, the CDR3 reads TGTGCCAGCAGCCAAGGGGGCCCGGCCTATGGCTACACCTTC. Its translation: CASSQGGPAYGYTF.

CDR3 sequence (DNA): TGTGCCAGCAGCTTCGCCGGGGTTAATTCACCCCTCCACTTT. Its translation is CASSFAGVNSPLHF. The chain uses TRBV11-3 and TRBJ1-6; unclear D gene. Germline V gene lookup returns CDR1 SGHNT and CDR2 YENEEA. Trimming left V 3 bases short and J 6 bases short, with 9 bases between. CDR3 length: 14 residues.

The chain carries TRBV6-4 and TRBJ2-1, with 9 bases identical to TRBD2. V shed 0 bases and J 4 bases; nucleotides not matched to a gene: 4. CDR1 and CDR2 (germline): MRHNA, SNTAGT. This CDR3 is 16 amino acids long. For the CDR3, the DNA is TGTGCCAGCAGTGACTCAGCGGGGGGCGGTTACAATGAGCAGTTCTTC. Amino acids: CASSDSAGGGYNEQFF.

This clone was seen a single time. The CDR3 here is CAWSVQPAGRYGYTF. The CDR3, as DNA: TGTGCCTGGAGTGTCCAACCTGCAGGGCGCTATGGCTACACCTTC. The chain uses TRBV30 and TRBJ1-2, with a possible D match to TRBD1 (5 bases). V gave up 0 bases and J gave up 4 bases, with 15 bases separating them. This CDR3 is built from 15 residues. The germline V gene has CDR1 GTSNPN and CDR2 SVGIG (reference sequence).

About this clone itself: The sample holds other DNA sequences that translate to the same CDR3. The chain joins TRBV7-9 to TRBJ1-2; possible D gene TRBD1, 5 bases. The germline CDR1 and CDR2 sequences are SEHNR and FQNEAQ (reference sequence). The CDR3 loop spans 12 amino acids. V lost 3 bases and J lost 5, with 7 bases in between. CDR3 protein: CASSFGGYGYTF. The CDR3 coding sequence is TGTGCCAGCAGCTTCGGGGGATATGGCTACACCTTC.

This clone came up a few times. V and J are TRBV6-1 and TRBJ1-1, with TRBD1 identical over 8 bases. The CDR3 is made up of 11 amino acids. J was trimmed by 1 base and V by 11 bases; bases with no gene match: 0. Germline CDR1 reads MNHNS; CDR2 reads SASEGT. CDR3 in amino acids: CAGQGNTEAFF. The CDR3 DNA reads as TGTGCCGGACAGGGGAACACTGAAGCTTTCTTT.

This chain joins TRBV6-4 and TRBJ1-1; unclear D gene. Germline assignment: CDR1 MRHNA and CDR2 SNTAGT. Trimming took 5 bases from V and 1 from J, leaving 11 bases between them. CDR3 length equals 14 residues. CDR3 DNA sequence: TGTGCCAGCAGTCCTTCTCCAGGGAACACTGAAGCTTTCTTT. It codes for CASSPSPGNTEAFF.

The rearrangement joins TRBV4-1 to TRBJ1-6; D uncertain. V lost 4 bases, J lost 0 bases, and 16 bases lay in between. CDR1 MGHRA and CDR2 YSYEKL come from the germline V gene. CDR3 length: 18 residues. Here the CDR3 DNA reads TGCGCCAGCAGCCTCCGAACCGGGAGGGCCTCCTATAATTCACCCCTCCACTTT. Translation gives CASSLRTGRASYNSPLHF.

V and J are TRBV19 and TRBJ1-3; no clear D gene. The CDR3 covers 13 residues. Between the trimmed V and J ends, which lost 0 bases and 9 bases, there was a span of 9 bases. CDR1 LNHDA and CDR2 SQIVND come from the germline V gene (reference sequence). The CDR3 is CASSIDPVTTIYF. CDR3 DNA sequence: TGTGCCAGTAGTATAGATCCAGTCACCACCATATATTTT.

With regard to this clone: The junction departs from the called germline gene at one end, perhaps through a read error. The sample has other DNA sequences that encode this CDR3 too. The chain has TRBV27 and TRBJ2-1, with 12 positions matching TRBD1. The CDR3 has 18 amino acids. Germline V gene lookup returns CDR1 MNHEY and CDR2 SMNVEV (reference sequence). CDR3: CASSLIGTGGAAYNEQFF. The DNA of the CDR3 is TGTGCCAGCAGTTTAATCGGGACAGGGGGCGCCGCCTACAATGAACAGTTCTTC.

The chain carries TRBV4-2 and TRBJ2-1, with TRBD2 identical over 8 bases. Germline-derived CDR1 and CDR2 are LGHNA and YNFKEQ. The CDR3 contains 16 residues. J lost 3 bases, V lost 4 bases, and 8 bases had no gene match. In nucleotides, the CDR3 is TGTGCCAGCAGCCTCAACCAACTAGCGGACTACAATGAGCAGTTCTTC. Translating gives CASSLNQLADYNEQFF.

The chain uses TRBV27 and TRBJ2-1; 10 nucleotides match TRBD1. The CDR3 is 16 residues long. V trimming: 6 bases; J trimming: 8 bases; junction bases outside the gene matches: 13. CDR1 and CDR2 (germline): MNHEY, SMNVEV (reference sequence). The CDR3 bases are TGTGCCAGCAGGTCGACAGGGGGCGCGTTCCTCGATGAGCAGTTCTTC. Amino acids: CASRSTGGAFLDEQFF.

This clone showed up just a few times. The chain carries TRBV4-3 and TRBJ2-6; D may be TRBD1 (6 bases). V was trimmed by 5 bases and J by 3 bases, leaving 14 bases between them. The germline V gene encodes CDR1 LGHNA and CDR2 YSLEER. This CDR3 spans 16 amino acids. CDR3 sequence (DNA): TGCGCCAGCAGCATACAGGGTGAAGGTGGGGCCAACGTCCTGACTTTC. Its translation: CASSIQGEGGANVLTF.

The chain links TRBV13 to TRBJ2-5; TRBD1 aligns across 9 bases. The J segment lost 4 bases and the V segment lost 3 bases, leaving 6 bases of the junction unmatched. This CDR3 region has 15 residues. Germline loops: CDR1 PRHDT, CDR2 FYEKMQ (reference sequence). The CDR3 reads CASSLSGTGPETQYF. Here the CDR3 DNA reads TGTGCCAGCAGCTTGTCCGGGACAGGGCCAGAGACCCAGTACTTC.